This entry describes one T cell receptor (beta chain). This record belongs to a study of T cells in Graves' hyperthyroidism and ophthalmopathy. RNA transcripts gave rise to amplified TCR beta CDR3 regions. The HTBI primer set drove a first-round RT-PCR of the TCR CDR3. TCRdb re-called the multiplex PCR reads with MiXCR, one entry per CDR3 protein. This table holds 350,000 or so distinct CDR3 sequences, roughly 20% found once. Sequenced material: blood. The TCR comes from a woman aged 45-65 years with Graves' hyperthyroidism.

CDR3 nucleotide sequence: TGTGCCAGCAGCTTAGGGGCGGGACTAGCAACAGATACGCAGTATTTT. Translated: CASSLGAGLATDTQYF. The chain carries TRBV11-2 and TRBJ2-3, with TRBD2 identical over 9 bases. Germline V gene data show CDR1 as SGHAT and CDR2 as FQNNGV. The CDR3 extends over 16 amino acids. V shed 1 base, J shed 3 bases, and the junction held 5 bases outside the gene matches.